Presented here are 21 T cell receptor beta chains from one specimen sequenced in a study of cytomegalovirus exposure and HLA in healthy donors (dated by TCRdb to the late 2010s). The method behind the library was the immunoSEQ multiplex PCR assay. The multiplex PCR relied on a mix of 60 forward primers for TCR Vbeta segments and 13 reverse primers for TCR Jbeta segments. Imported from immuneACCESS, the table was reduced by TCRdb to in-frame sequences with V and J called. These copies leave out some clones; in studies compared against another copy, an unresolved V gene accounts for under half, and the cause of the remainder is not known. Across this sample there are 210,000 or so clones, with approximately 90% seen only once. 0.95% to 1.1% of the sample is held by the ten biggest clonotypes. Sequencing was carried out using PBMCs. The receptors originated from a woman between 18 and 29 years old in good health and CMV-seronegative.

This chain uses TRBV6-5 with TRBJ1-4; 7 nucleotides agree with TRBD1. V shed 5 bases, J shed 7 bases, and the junction held 10 bases outside the gene matches. The germline CDR1 and CDR2 sequences are MNHEY and SVGAGI. CDR3 length: 15 amino acids. This chain's CDR3 is CASSDYRQGGEKLFF. The CDR3 region has the DNA TGTGCCAGCAGTGACTATCGACAGGGAGGTGAAAAACTGTTTTTT.

The V and J genes are TRBV9 and TRBJ1-3; 7 bases are a match to TRBD1. The CDR3 is made up of 16 amino acids. J lost 8 bases, V lost 4 bases, and 15 bases had no gene match. From germline, CDR1 is SGDLS and CDR2 YYNGEE. CDR3: CASSQTQGSPLDTIYF. CDR3 coding DNA: TGTGCCAGCAGCCAAACACAGGGGAGCCCATTGGACACCATATATTTT.

This clone was counted many times. The CDR3 DNA is TGTGCCACCAGGGGACAGTCAACCGGTACCAGTGAAGCTTTCTTT. Translated, it gives CATRGQSTGTSEAFF. The V and J genes are TRBV28 and TRBJ1-1; TRBD1 aligns across 7 bases. The CDR3 runs 15 residues. With V trimmed by 10 bases and J by 7 bases, 18 bases remained unmatched. The germline gives CDR1 MDHEN, CDR2 SYDVKM. Supplemented by reference TRBV28 and TRBJ1-1, the full variable domain reads DVKVTQSSRYLVKRTGEKVFLECVQDMDHENMFWYRQDPGLGLRLIYFSYDVKMKEKGDIPEGYSVSREKKERFSLILESASTNQTSMYLCATRGQSTGTSEAFFGQGTRLTVV.

The gene calls are TRBV19 and TRBJ2-2; D is perhaps TRBD2 (5 bases). Trimming removed 1 base at V and 4 bases at J, with 10 bases between. The germline V gene has CDR1 LNHDA and CDR2 SQIVND (reference sequence). The length of the CDR3 is 15 residues. The CDR3 spells CASSIVLAGTGELFF. For the CDR3, the DNA is TGTGCCAGTAGTATAGTCCTAGCTGGCACCGGGGAGCTGTTTTTT.

The rearrangement uses TRBV4-1 and TRBJ2-4; no clear D gene. CDR3 length equals 16 residues. Between the trimmed V and J ends, which lost 3 bases and 1 base, there was a span of 13 bases. The germline V gene has CDR1 MGHRA and CDR2 YSYEKL. Here the CDR3 reads CASSHLLIDAKNIQYF. The DNA of the CDR3 is TGCGCCAGCAGCCACCTACTAATCGATGCCAAAAACATTCAGTACTTC.

This clone came up once. J is TRBJ2-1 and V is TRBV6-5; 12 bases are shared with TRBD2. CDR1 is MNHEY and CDR2 is SVGAGI in the germline V gene. This CDR3 is built from 15 residues. V gave up 5 bases and J gave up 4 bases; unmatched junction bases: 3. The CDR3 nucleotides are TGTGCCAGCAGTCCGGGACTAGCGGGTTACAATGAGCAGTTCTTC. This codes for CASSPGLAGYNEQFF.

V is TRBV27 and J is TRBJ2-7, with TRBD2 matching 7 bases. The CDR3 length is 14 residues. The germline V gene has CDR1 MNHEY and CDR2 SMNVEV (reference sequence). V trimming: 8 bases; J trimming: 3 bases; junction bases outside the gene matches: 10. The CDR3 region has the DNA TGTGCCAGCGGTGTCGGGACTATAGTCTACGAGCAGTACTTC. Translated: CASGVGTIVYEQYF.

The rearrangement joins TRBV6-1 to TRBJ1-1; tentative D call: TRBD1 (6 bases). The CDR3 covers 12 residues. The germline gives CDR1 MNHNS, CDR2 SASEGT. V was cut by 9 bases and J by 14 bases, with 22 bases left in between. The chain's CDR3 is CASTRFEGQFFF. In DNA, the CDR3 is TGTGCCAGTACTCGATTTGAAGGACAGTTCTTCTTT.

J is TRBJ2-7 and V is TRBV4-1, with 7 nucleotides matching TRBD2. The length of the CDR3 is 16 residues. J lost 0 bases, V lost 1 base, and 6 bases had no gene match. Germline CDR1 is MGHRA and CDR2 is YSYEKL. For the CDR3, the DNA is TGCGCCAGCAGCCAAGTCTTGGGAGGGAGCTCCTACGAGCAGTACTTC. This sequence encodes CASSQVLGGSSYEQYF.

On this clone: Other DNA sequences in the sample encode the same CDR3. The genes are TRBV19 and TRBJ2-7; D is unclear. The CDR3 runs to 13 residues. Per germline, CDR1 LNHDA and CDR2 SQIVND (reference sequence). V was clipped by 3 bases and J by 1 base, with 7 bases between them. The CDR3 is CASSISRSYEQYF. The CDR3 DNA sequence: TGTGCCAGTAGTATCTCCCGGTCCTACGAGCAGTACTTC.

This chain connects TRBV18 to TRBJ1-1, with D possibly TRBD1 on 5 matching bases. Deletions cut 3 bases from V and 4 bases from J, with 21 bases between. The CDR3 spans 17 residues. The germline V gene has CDR1 KGHSH and CDR2 LQKENI. CDR3 protein: CASSPGGAISGITEAFF. The CDR3, as DNA: TGTGCCAGCTCACCCGGCGGGGCGATATCTGGGATCACTGAAGCTTTCTTT. Together with reference TRBV18 and TRBJ1-1, the CDR3 gives the full variable domain: NAGVMQNPRHLVRRRGQEARLRCSPMKGHSHVYWYRQLPEEGLKFMVYLQKENIIDESGMPKERFSAEFPKEGPSILRIQQVVRGDSAAYFCASSPGGAISGITEAFFGQGTRLTVV.

This clone was seen only once. The junction departs from germline at one end; a sequencing error may be responsible. The chain joins TRBV11-2 to TRBJ1-2, with 7 positions matching TRBD1. This CDR3 has 14 residues. Germline-derived CDR1 and CDR2 are SGHAT and FQNNGV. The CDR3 here is CASSRSQTGEWGFF. The CDR3 nucleotides are TGTGCCAGCAGCCGGTCGCAAACAGGGGAATGGGGGTTCTTC.

The chain joins TRBV7-9 to TRBJ1-4; a possible D gene is TRBD1 (5 bases). Germline V gene data show CDR1 as SEHNR and CDR2 as FQNEAQ (reference sequence). Trimming shortened V by 6 bases and J by 4 bases, and 12 bases separated the two germline ends. CDR3 length: 14 residues. DNA for the CDR3: TGTGCCAGCAGTCCAGAAAGGGGTAATGAAAAACTGTTTTTT. Its protein product is CASSPERGNEKLFF.

V is TRBV11-3 and J is TRBJ2-2; 9 nucleotides align to TRBD2. The germline gives CDR1 SGHNT, CDR2 YENEEA. This CDR3 is 18 amino acids long. V was pared by 2 bases and J by 5 bases, with 12 bases of the junction left unmatched. The CDR3 protein is CASSLIRGVAGDTGELFF. The CDR3 DNA reads as TGTGCCAGCAGCTTAATCAGGGGTGTAGCGGGGGATACCGGGGAGCTGTTTTTT.

This chain uses TRBV27 with TRBJ1-4; D is undetermined. The germline V and J ends were trimmed by 5 bases and 10 bases, with 14 bases remaining between them. Germline V gene lookup returns CDR1 MNHEY and CDR2 SMNVEV (reference sequence). This CDR3 is 13 amino acids long. The CDR3 coding sequence is TGTGCCAGCAGTCCCCGAGCGGTGGGAAAACTGTTTTTT. Amino acid sequence: CASSPRAVGKLFF.

On this clone: Compared with germline, one end of the junction differs, possibly owing to a read error. This chain connects TRBV19 to TRBJ1-1; D is possibly TRBD1 (6 bases). CDR1 is LNHDA and CDR2 is SQIVND in the germline V gene (reference sequence). The CDR3 totals 13 residues. The CDR3 sequence: CATKGQPNTKAFF. CDR3 sequence (DNA): TGTGCCACCAAAGGACAGCCTAACACTAAAGCTTTCTTT.

The chain uses TRBV7-2 and TRBJ2-3; 8 positions agree with TRBD1. Trimming removed 5 bases from V and 2 bases from J; junction bases left unmatched: 6. This CDR3 has 15 residues. The germline V gene encodes CDR1 SGHTA and CDR2 FQGNSA. In DNA, the CDR3 is TGTGCCAGCAGCCCCAGGGGGCCGAACACAGATACGCAGTATTTT. This encodes CASSPRGPNTDTQYF. Full variable domain (outside the CDR3, taken from reference TRBV7-2 and TRBJ2-3): GAGVSQSPSNKVTEKGKDVELRCDPISGHTALYWYRQSLGQGLEFLIYFQGNSAPDKSGLPSDRFSAERTGGSVSTLTIQRTQQEDSAVYLCASSPRGPNTDTQYFGPGTRLTVL.

J is TRBJ1-6 and V is TRBV15, with D hard to call. The CDR3 contains 15 residues. Trimming pared 0 bases from V and 13 bases from J, leaving 16 bases between. CDR1 is LNHNV and CDR2 is YYDKDF in the germline V gene (reference sequence). The CDR3 DNA follows: TGTGCCACCAGCAGAGATCTGACTGTCCCGCTTCCCCTCCACTTT. This sequence encodes CATSRDLTVPLPLHF.

The chain employs TRBV4-3 and TRBJ1-6; 7 bases fit TRBD1. The trim removed 0 bases at V and 7 bases at J, leaving 0 bases unmatched. Germline CDR1 LGHNA, CDR2 YSLEER. The CDR3 is 14 residues long. The CDR3 here is CASSQEQGNSPLHF. DNA of the CDR3: TGCGCCAGCAGCCAAGAACAGGGGAATTCACCCCTCCACTTT.

The gene calls are TRBV6-5 and TRBJ1-2; tentative D call: TRBD1 (5 bases). Looked up from germline, CDR1 is MNHEY and CDR2 is SVGAGI. Trimming took off 0 bases at V and 4 bases at J, with 9 bases between the two ends. The length of the CDR3 is 14 residues. The CDR3, as DNA: TGTGCCAGCAGTTACTCGGAGACAGTCTATGGCTACACCTTC. This gives the protein CASSYSETVYGYTF.

The CDR3 region is CASSWDTGGYEQYF. The CDR3 nucleotides read TGTGCCAGCAGTTGGGACACGGGCGGATACGAGCAGTACTTC. V gene TRBV27 combines with J gene TRBJ2-7; D perhaps matches TRBD1 (6 bases). Germline V CDR1 and CDR2: MNHEY, SMNVEV (reference sequence). CDR3 length equals 14 residues. V was trimmed by 4 bases and J by 4 bases, leaving 14 bases between them.